Shown below are 4 T cell receptor beta chains from a single sample sequenced in a study of beta chain features in type 1 diabetes. The entirety of the isolated RNA underwent reverse transcription, so expressed TCRB transcripts were sequenced. TCRdb's table, derived via immunoSEQ multiplex PCR, lists solely in-frame clones and lacks some. The sample lists under 450,000 clones, 14% seen once, with roughly 0.038% in the top ten. The sequenced sample was naive CD4+ T cells from blood. These receptors were taken from a man aged 30 to 45 in good health.

The CDR3 protein is CASSLRSGAPYEQYF. The CDR3 nucleotides are TGTGCCAGCAGCTTACGCTCGGGGGCCCCCTACGAGCAGTACTTC. This chain links TRBV7-9 with TRBJ2-7, with D perhaps assigned TRBD1 or TRBD2 (6 bases each). V lost 2 bases, J lost 2 bases, and 13 bases lay in between. There are 15 residues in the CDR3. Germline-derived CDR1 and CDR2 are SEHNR and FQNEAQ (reference sequence).

This rearrangement joins TRBV5-4 to TRBJ1-1, with D possibly matching TRBD1 (5 bases). Germline lookup yields CDR1 SGHNT and CDR2 YYREEE (reference sequence). V shed 0 bases and J shed 0 bases, with 9 bases lying between them. The CDR3 contains 15 residues. The CDR3 nucleotides read TGTGCCAGCAGCTTGGGGACACCCGTGAACACTGAAGCTTTCTTT. Protein product: CASSLGTPVNTEAFF.

This clone was observed a handful of times. The J gene is TRBJ1-2, the V gene TRBV2; D is unclear. The CDR3 covers 14 residues. The V and J ends lost 1 base and 0 bases respectively, with 6 bases between them. Germline CDR1 reads SNHLY; CDR2 reads FYNNEI. In DNA, the CDR3 is TGTGCCAGCAGTGAAGAGATGACTAACTATGGCTACACCTTC. Translated: CASSEEMTNYGYTF.

V usage is TRBV27 and J usage is TRBJ2-5; 8 positions match TRBD1. This CDR3 is built from 14 residues. Per germline, CDR1 MNHEY and CDR2 SMNVEV (reference sequence). The V gene end was trimmed by 6 bases and the J gene end by 6 bases; junction bases not matched to a gene: 9. CDR3 nucleotides: TGTGCCAGCAGCTTGACAGGGGTCGGAAAGACCCAGTACTTC. It is translated as CASSLTGVGKTQYF.